Sequencing of this T cell receptor beta chain was carried out in a study of blood T cell repertoires in COVID-19. Looking at the study overall: PBMCs, B-cell-depleted T cells, or T cells were the source of the cDNA or gDNA that made up the material.

The repertoire was sequenced with immunoSEQ multiplex PCR; TCRdb's copy has only in-frame clones and lacks some. The data hold some 290,000 clones, with 88% observed a single time. Germline trimming cut 5 bases from V and 1 base from J; bases unmatched to any gene: 1. Germline lookup yields CDR1 SEHNR and CDR2 FQNEAQ (reference sequence). CDR3 length equals 15 residues. The sequenced material came from peripheral blood. This sequence was found in a woman in her 30s with COVID-19, enrolled during active disease. The chain uses TRBV7-9 and TRBJ2-7, with 14 bases that match TRBD2. The CDR3 DNA follows: TGTGCCAGCAGCGGACTAGCGGGAGGATCCTACGAGCAGTACTTC. It is translated as CASSGLAGGSYEQYF.